The sample holds many counts of the clone carrying this TCR beta chain. Its specificity is not known. Amplified regions were TCR beta CDR3 sequences from RNA transcripts. HTBI primers were employed in a first-round RT-PCR of the TCR CDR3. TCRdb reprocessed the multiplex PCR reads with MiXCR, giving one entry per CDR3 protein. Found here are roughly 380,000 distinct CDR3 sequences, approximately 20% of them singletons; the top ten hold about 4%. The CDR3 has 15 residues. Trimming cost V 6 bases and J 4 bases, with 15 bases left between them. Germline values: CDR1 SGHAT, CDR2 FQNNGV. The data were obtained in a study of T cells in Graves' hyperthyroidism and ophthalmopathy. General study results and limits: Classification by a 13 V-J model distinguished ophthalmopathy from stable hyperthyroidism. The blood repertoire included most of the expanded thyroid clonotypes above 0.001.

This sample holds PBMCs from less than 13 ml fresh peripheral blood. The chain links TRBV11-2 to TRBJ2-2; a possible D gene is TRBD1 (5 bases). Sequenced input: blood. The sequence came from a woman in her late teens or twenties with Graves' hyperthyroidism. CDR3 region: CASRTVLGVTGELFF. CDR3 sequence (DNA): TGTGCCAGCAGGACCGTTTTAGGGGTCACCGGGGAGCTGTTTTTT.